This T cell receptor beta chain appears in the sequencing data of a study of T cells in Graves' hyperthyroidism and ophthalmopathy. Authors of the study amplified TCR beta CDR3 regions from RNA transcripts. RT-PCR in the first round (using the HTBI primer set) targeted the TCR CDR3. TCRdb processed the multiplex PCR reads anew with MiXCR; each CDR3 protein has one entry. Altogether a few hundred thousand distinct CDR3 sequences are present, around 16% being singletons, with the ten largest covering 53%. PBMCs were derived from about 10 ml fresh peripheral blood. Between the trimmed V and J ends, which lost 7 bases and 3 bases, there was a span of 10 bases. The CDR3 spans 12 residues. Per the germline V gene, CDR1 is SGHRS and CDR2 is YFSETQ.

The sample consisted of blood. This receptor was taken from a woman aged 50 to 65 with Graves' hyperthyroidism. The V call is TRBV5-1, the J call TRBJ2-5; D is possibly TRBD2 (5 bases). CDR3: CASSVGEETQYF. The DNA of the CDR3 is TGCGCCAGCTCAGTCGGGGAAGAGACCCAGTACTTC.